This T cell receptor beta chain was recorded in a study of T cells in Graves' hyperthyroidism and ophthalmopathy (dated by TCRdb to the late 2010s). For the wider study: Peripheral blood was sampled at the time of initial diagnosis, prior to any treatment. TCR V-J signatures able to tell the groups apart were searched for in a discovery cohort of 95 to 100 patients, of whom fewer than 45 had Graves' ophthalmopathy and around 58 had stable Graves' hyperthyroidism. Whether ophthalmopathy could be predicted prospectively was tested in an independent validation cohort made up of about 20 hyperthyroidism patients plus 17 patients who later progressed to ophthalmopathy. For training and testing, the 100 or so patients in the discovery cohort were randomly divided in a 7:3 ratio. In more than 5 Graves' hyperthyroidism patients, the study also compared T-cell repertoires from thyroid tissue with T-cell repertoires from blood. After sampling, hyperthyroidism patients received methimazole starting at 30 mg daily, and ophthalmopathy patients received high-dose intravenous methylprednisolone. According to the paper, TCR Vbeta CDR3 sequencing was carried out on some 130 peripheral blood samples, which came from more than 40 ophthalmopathy, 75 to 80 hyperthyroidism and 17 progressor patients.

This clonotype was picked up many times. This clone's antigen is unknown. It has no much larger one-base neighbor in the sample; base qualities were not kept. Ophthalmopathy patients had moderately to severely active disease, Clinical Activity Score of at least 3, NOSPECS grade of at least 4, and duration under 3 months. The study excluded patients with uncontrolled infections, other autoimmune diseases, pregnancy or lactation. Diagnoses relied on clinical symptoms, serum thyroxine and TRAb, thyroid ultrasound and orbital computed tomography. PBMCs were separated from over 9 ml of fresh peripheral blood using Ficoll-Paque density gradient centrifugation. Total RNA was extracted using Trizol reagent, and RNA quality was assessed on an Agilent 2100 Bioanalyzer. Results and caveats for the whole study, not just this receptor: Blood samples also contained most of the expanded thyroid clonotypes (frequency above 0.001), which suggests that blood repertoires may reflect thyroid immune responses. No statistical method was used to set the sample size in advance, and investigators knew the group allocation. In validation, the model predicted progression to ophthalmopathy with 65% to 71% sensitivity and 72% to 85% specificity, a median of around six months before onset. A 13 V-J signature model separated ophthalmopathy from stable hyperthyroidism, with just over 85% sensitivity and 81% to 82% specificity in cross-validation and 80%/75% in testing.

CDR1 and CDR2 (MNHEY, SMNVEV) derive from the germline V gene (reference sequence). The V and J ends are trimmed by 1 base and 6 bases, leaving 10 bases between them. The CDR3 covers 15 residues, taking in both the cysteine and the phenylalanine. Only the CDR3 part of the read is kept: 45 bases, read in frame from the first base. TCR beta CDR3 regions were amplified from RNA transcripts. The first round of RT-PCR for the TCR CDR3 was performed with the HTBI primer set and the Qiagen OneStep RT-PCR kit. Libraries were constructed in a second round of multiplex PCR, after which size selection and purification were performed. Libraries were sequenced paired-end with 100 bp reads on an Illumina HiSeq2000. On the study's bioinformatics: SOAPnuke was used to process the raw data, with reads discarded if the reads contained adapters or uncalled bases, had a mean Phred below 15, or lacked an exact constant-primer or identifier match. High-quality paired reads were merged using COPE v1.2.5, and each unique nucleotide sequence was defined as a clonotype. MiTCR v1.1 was used to align clonotypes to the IMGT TRBV, TRBD and TRBJ reference segments. The analysis included only V-J combinations with a frequency above 0.0001, which together covered about 99% of the repertoires. A TCS score was defined as the ratio of F50 (clonal expansion) to E x V (chaos), with BLOSUM62-based TCRdist applied between CDR3 peptides within each V-J. Welch's t-statistics and random forest reduced roughly 500 V-J features to some 14, which were used in a naive Bayes classifier (R e1071). TCRdb itself trimmed the public reads at Q25 with fastp, ran MiXCR and retained productive beta chains. Rows matching on CDR3 protein sequence are summarized as one entry with the most common DNA and genes. The V and J calls reflect TCRdb's pipeline rather than the authors' work. For this sample there are some 350,000 distinct CDR3 sequences; approximately 13% appear just once. The ten most abundant clones make up 34% of the sample.

This TCR came from a woman aged 40 to 55 with Graves' ophthalmopathy. The V and J genes are TRBV27 and TRBJ1-6; a tentative D call is TRBD1 (6 bases match). The specimen was blood. The CDR3 amino acid sequence is: CASSLFGQPNSPLHF. The nucleotides read TGTGCCAGCAGTTTATTCGGACAGCCTAATTCACCCCTCCACTTT.